The 10 T cell receptor beta chains below all came from one sample that was sequenced in a study of T cell changes during pregnancy in multiple sclerosis. Repertoires were generated with immunoSEQ multiplex PCR, while TCRdb's copy carries only in-frame clones and drops some. Of around 55,000 clones listed, over 80% were seen once; the top ten hold approximately 0.58%. This material consisted of CD4+ T cells from peripheral blood mononuclear cells, taken in the first trimester of pregnancy. The receptors derive from a female donor with multiple sclerosis, enrolled in a pregnancy study.

Here the CDR3 reads CSAPGVYGYTF. The CDR3, as DNA: TGCAGTGCTCCCGGTGTCTATGGCTACACCTTC. The chain is built from TRBV20-1 and TRBJ1-2; no clear D gene. This CDR3 is 11 amino acids long. Per germline, CDR1 DFQATT and CDR2 SNEGSKA (reference sequence). V was pared by 5 bases and J by 4 bases, with 8 bases between.

This rearrangement joins TRBV19 to TRBJ2-2; 13 bases fit TRBD2. The V gene's germline CDR1 is LNHDA and CDR2 SQIVND (reference sequence). Trimming cost V 6 bases and J 4 bases; bases outside gene matches: 5. The CDR3 loop spans 16 amino acids. CDR3 in amino acids: CASSLGLAGSTGELFF. In DNA form, the CDR3 reads TGTGCCAGTAGCCTGGGACTAGCGGGAAGCACCGGGGAGCTGTTTTTT.

The chain couples TRBV5-1 to TRBJ1-4; 8 bases agree with TRBD1. J gave up 3 bases and V 4 bases, and 11 bases lay outside the gene matches. Germline V gene lookup returns CDR1 SGHRS and CDR2 YFSETQ. The CDR3 loop spans 17 amino acids. CDR3 bases: TGCGCCAGCAGCCCCAGGACAGGGAAGTGGGCTAATGAAAAACTGTTTTTT. Translation: CASSPRTGKWANEKLFF.

The V call is TRBV7-2, the J call TRBJ1-1, with TRBD1 matching over 8 bases. The CDR3 is 17 amino acids. The V segment lost 5 bases and the J segment 0 bases; nucleotides outside the gene matches: 11. Germline V gene lookup returns CDR1 SGHTA and CDR2 FQGNSA. CDR3 bases: TGTGCCAGCAGCCGCTATCAGGGGGCGGTTATGAACACTGAAGCTTTCTTT. Its translation is CASSRYQGAVMNTEAFF.

The chain uses TRBV6-1 and TRBJ2-3; weak D call: TRBD2 (6 bases). Germline values: CDR1 MNHNS, CDR2 SASEGT. The CDR3 runs 13 residues. Trimming left V 7 bases short and J 4 bases short, with 12 bases between. Written as DNA, the CDR3 is TGTGCCAGCACGGAGGGGAGCGCAGATACGCAGTATTTT. Amino acid sequence: CASTEGSADTQYF.

The chain has TRBV4-1 and TRBJ2-1; TRBD1 matches 9 bases. Losses at the gene ends were 3 bases for V and 4 bases for J; bases not matched to a gene: 10. The CDR3 extends over 17 amino acids. Germline assignment: CDR1 MGHRA and CDR2 YSYEKL. As DNA, the CDR3 is TGCGCCAGCAGCCACGAACAGGGGGCGGCTGGATACAATGAGCAGTTCTTC. Translated, it gives CASSHEQGAAGYNEQFF.

This chain uses TRBV11-1 with TRBJ2-3; 13 nucleotides line up with TRBD2. With 5 bases clipped from V and 3 bases from J, the junction kept 5 bases outside the gene matches. This CDR3 is built from 16 residues. The germline V gene has CDR1 SGHAT and CDR2 FQDESV (reference sequence). The CDR3 nucleotides are TGTGCCAGCAGCCGGACTAGCGGGAGCCTTACAGATACGCAGTATTTT. Residues: CASSRTSGSLTDTQYF.

This chain links TRBV11-2 with TRBJ2-7; 11 bases agree with TRBD2. The length of the CDR3 is 15 residues. Trimming took 4 bases from V and 3 from J; bases not matched to a gene: 5. CDR1 SGHAT and CDR2 FQNNGV come from the germline V gene. The DNA for the CDR3 is TGTGCCAGCAGCTCCCTAGCGGGAGGTAACTACGAGCAGTACTTC. It codes for CASSSLAGGNYEQYF.

CDR3: CASSQQTSGRLYEQYF. CDR3 bases: TGTGCCAGCAGCCAGCAGACTAGCGGGAGGTTATACGAGCAGTACTTC. The chain uses TRBV14 and TRBJ2-7, with 13 bases that match TRBD2. The V segment lost 3 bases and the J segment 4 bases; nucleotides outside the gene matches: 6. Germline V gene data show CDR1 as SGHDN and CDR2 as FVKESK. The CDR3 covers 16 residues.

The chain is built from TRBV5-1 and TRBJ1-2; D possibly corresponds to TRBD1 (5 bases). Germline V gene data show CDR1 as SGHRS and CDR2 as YFSETQ. V gave up 4 bases and J gave up 1 base, with 17 bases separating them. There are 16 residues in the CDR3. The CDR3 here is CASSGPPGQLNYGYTF. The CDR3 DNA reads as TGCGCCAGCAGCGGGCCCCCAGGGCAGCTTAACTATGGCTACACCTTC.